The T cell receptor beta chain under discussion was sequenced for a study of CD8+CD57+ T cells in acquired aplastic anemia. Sequenced patients had shown CD8+CD57+ cell expansion by flow cytometry. Using genomic DNA as the template, TCR beta VDJ and CDR3 profiling was carried out. Using its own MiXCR run on the reads, TCRdb lists one record per CDR3 protein. The table records around 200,000 distinct CDR3 sequences, under 50% of them present only once. What was sequenced was sorted CD4+, CD8+, or CD8+CD57+ T cells (not recorded which) from PBMCs. This clonotype was obtained from a human donor with aplastic anemia.

Written as DNA, the CDR3 is TGCGCCAGCAGCCAGAACAGCGATAATGAAAAACTGTTTTTT. Translating it yields CASSQNSDNEKLFF. V is TRBV4-3 and J is TRBJ1-4; D not certain. The CDR3 has 14 residues. CDR1 and CDR2 from the germline V gene are LGHNA and YSLEER. Trimming removed 3 bases from V and 4 bases from J, with 9 bases in between.